This entry describes one TCR beta chain. Its specificity is unknown. The data belong to a study of neoadjuvant anti-PD-1 for oral cavity cancer. Regarding the study as a whole: Higher pretreatment Treg/Th17 ratios tracked higher pretreatment blood clonality.

CDR1 is SGHAT, CDR2 FQNNGV, per germline. J lost 4 bases, V lost 10 bases, and 8 bases had no gene match. This CDR3 region has 13 residues. The time point was: after neoadjuvant nivolumab, at surgical resection. Assay: immunoSEQ multiplex PCR; the TCRdb copy retains only in-frame clones and omits some. The data hold approximately 15,000 clones, with 60% to 80% observed a single time. The specimen was PBMCs, collected after nivolumab (anti-PD-1) treatment. This chain uses TRBV11-2 with TRBJ2-3; 7 bases agree with TRBD2. The receptor comes from a person aged 35 to 85 with oral cavity squamous cell carcinoma. In DNA, the CDR3 is TGTGCCACCGGGGAGGGGCGCCCAGATACGCAGTATTTT. Its translation: CATGEGRPDTQYF.